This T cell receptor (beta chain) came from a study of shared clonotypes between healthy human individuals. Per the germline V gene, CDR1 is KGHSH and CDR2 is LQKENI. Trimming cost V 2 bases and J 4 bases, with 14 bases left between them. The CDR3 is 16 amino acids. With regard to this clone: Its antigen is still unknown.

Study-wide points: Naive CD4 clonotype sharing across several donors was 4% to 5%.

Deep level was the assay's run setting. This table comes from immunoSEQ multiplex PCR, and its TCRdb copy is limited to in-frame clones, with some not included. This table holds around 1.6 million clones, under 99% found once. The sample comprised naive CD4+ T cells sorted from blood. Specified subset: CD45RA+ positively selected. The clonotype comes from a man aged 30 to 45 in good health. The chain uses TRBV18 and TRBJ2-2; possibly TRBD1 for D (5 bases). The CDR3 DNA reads TGTGCCAGCTCACCATTGGCGACAGCCGCCACCGGGGAGCTGTTTTTT. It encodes CASSPLATAATGELFF.